One and the same sample provided the 21 T cell receptor beta chains below, sequenced in a study of CD8+CD57+ T cells in acquired aplastic anemia. The TCR beta profiling, which covered VDJ combination and CDR3 sequence, was carried out using genomic DNA as the template. TCRdb re-called the reads with MiXCR, one entry per CDR3 protein. The sample has about 290,000 distinct CDR3 sequences; 45% to 65% are singletons. Before being chosen for sequencing, patients had shown CD8+CD57+ cell expansion by flow cytometry. Specimen: sorted CD4+, CD8+, or CD8+CD57+ T cells (not recorded which) from PBMCs. The receptors originated from a human donor with aplastic anemia.

CDR3 in amino acids: CASSPSGQWNSPLHF. As DNA, the CDR3 is TGTGCCAGCAGCCCCTCGGGACAGTGGAATTCACCCCTCCACTTT. The chain combines TRBV7-9 with TRBJ1-6; TRBD1 aligns across 7 bases. CDR3 length: 15 amino acids. Germline-derived CDR1 and CDR2 are SEHNR and FQNEAQ (reference sequence). V shed 5 bases and J 7 bases; nucleotides not matched to a gene: 8.

The V call is TRBV9, the J call TRBJ2-7; D unclear. The CDR3 runs to 15 residues. The germline gives CDR1 SGDLS, CDR2 YYNGEE. V lost 0 bases, J lost 2 bases, and 12 bases lay in between. In nucleotides, the CDR3 is TGTGCCAGCAGCGTAGCCGAACGGACCCCCTACGAGCAGTACTTC. Translated: CASSVAERTPYEQYF.

The chain links TRBV7-9 to TRBJ1-1; D ambiguous. Trimming shortened V by 2 bases and J by 5 bases, and 9 bases separated the two germline ends. There are 13 residues in the CDR3. From germline, CDR1 is SEHNR and CDR2 FQNEAQ (reference sequence). The CDR3 region has the DNA TGTGCCAGCAGCTTAAGTGGTGCAACTGAAGCTTTCTTT. Translated: CASSLSGATEAFF.

This clonotype has only one observation. The chain joins TRBV5-5 to TRBJ2-5, with 7 positions matching TRBD2. Germline values: CDR1 SGHKS, CDR2 YYEKEE (reference sequence). This CDR3 spans 11 amino acids. The V segment lost 4 bases and the J segment 11 bases; nucleotides outside the gene matches: 5. This CDR3 reads CASSRGTNQYF. CDR3 bases: TGTGCCAGCAGCAGAGGGACTAATCAGTACTTC.

The chain uses TRBV19 and TRBJ1-2; the match to TRBD1 covers 7 bases. The V gene end was trimmed by 4 bases and the J gene end by 7 bases; junction bases not matched to a gene: 12. The CDR3 is 15 amino acids. Germline V gene sequence: CDR1 LNHDA, CDR2 SQIVND (reference sequence). The CDR3 DNA reads as TGTGCCAGTAGTACGGGACAGTCGGCCGGGCTTGGCTACACCTTC. Translation gives CASSTGQSAGLGYTF.

This clonotype was counted ten times or more. This chain joins TRBV5-8 and TRBJ2-2; TRBD2 aligns across 8 bases. The junction had 4 bases not matched to a gene; V was cut back by 3 bases and J by 0 bases. Germline V gives CDR1 SGHTS, CDR2 YDEGEE. The CDR3 covers 16 residues. The CDR3 DNA sequence: TGTGCCAGCAGCTCAGGACTAGCAGCGAACACCGGGGAGCTGTTTTTT. Its translation is CASSSGLAANTGELFF.

The V gene is TRBV9, the J gene TRBJ1-2; 10 bases line up with TRBD1. V was clipped by 1 base and J by 7 bases; unmatched bases: 10. This CDR3 has 16 amino acids. Germline CDR1 and CDR2: SGDLS and YYNGEE. This CDR3 is CASSVWAGQGNGGYTF. The DNA for the CDR3 is TGTGCCAGCAGCGTATGGGCGGGACAGGGGAATGGTGGCTACACCTTC.

The chain combines TRBV20-1 with TRBJ2-7, with D possibly matching TRBD2 (5 bases). The V end was cut by 0 bases, the J end by 6 bases, with 15 bases between. This CDR3 spans 14 amino acids. Germline V gene lookup returns CDR1 DFQATT and CDR2 SNEGSKA (reference sequence). CDR3 sequence: CSARDFLALGEQYF. The CDR3 coding sequence is TGCAGTGCTAGAGACTTCCTAGCCTTAGGCGAGCAGTACTTC.

This clonotype was seen a few times. The J gene is TRBJ1-6, the V gene TRBV15; D gene unclear. V lost 1 base and J 0 bases, leaving 10 bases between the germline ends. This CDR3 is 17 amino acids long. From germline, CDR1 is LNHNV and CDR2 YYDKDF (reference sequence). CDR3: CATSRVLGASYNSPLHF. DNA for the CDR3: TGTGCCACCAGCAGAGTTCTCGGTGCCTCCTATAATTCACCCCTCCACTTT.

The chain recombines TRBV20-1 with TRBJ1-1; TRBD1 might be the D (6 bases). The V end lost 3 bases, the J end lost 5 bases, and 16 bases lay between the germline ends. The CDR3 covers 14 residues. Looked up from germline, CDR1 is DFQATT and CDR2 is SNEGSKA (reference sequence). The CDR3 sequence is CSASDPGRGTEAFF. Written as DNA, the CDR3 is TGCAGTGCTAGTGACCCCGGGAGGGGGACTGAAGCTTTCTTT.

The V and J genes are TRBV15 and TRBJ1-1; tentatively, D is TRBD1 (5 bases). Trimming stripped 4 bases from V and 1 base from J, with 7 bases between. In germline, CDR1 is LNHNV, CDR2 YYDKDF (reference sequence). The CDR3 loop spans 13 amino acids. The CDR3 DNA is TGTGCCACCAGCAAGGGGTGGAACACTGAAGCTTTCTTT. This translates into CATSKGWNTEAFF.

This clonotype has a count of ten or more. This sequence joins TRBV20-1 and TRBJ2-4, with TRBD2 matching 7 bases. Germline CDR1 is DFQATT and CDR2 is SNEGSKA (reference sequence). The CDR3 consists of 15 residues. V gave up 2 bases and J gave up 7 bases; unmatched junction bases: 11. CDR3 nucleotides: TGCAGTGCTAGAAGGATGGGGGGAGGGCCGAACATTCAGTACTTC. Its translation: CSARRMGGGPNIQYF.

This clonotype has at least ten counts. The CDR3 DNA is TGCAGTGCTTCTTCACACAGGTGGAGCGAAAAACTGTTTTTT. Translated, it gives CSASSHRWSEKLFF. The V call is TRBV20-1, the J call TRBJ1-4; the D gene is possibly TRBD1 (5 bases). Trimming took 5 bases from V and 8 from J, leaving 18 bases between them. This CDR3 is built from 14 residues. Germline V gives CDR1 DFQATT, CDR2 SNEGSKA (reference sequence).

This clonotype has only one observation. The chain joins TRBV7-8 to TRBJ2-6; D unclear. Germline CDR1 is SGHVS and CDR2 is FQNEAQ. The CDR3 runs to 9 residues. Trimming left V 6 bases short and J 18 bases short, with 9 bases between. The DNA of the CDR3 is TGTGCCAGCAGTTACGTGCGGACTTTC. It encodes CASSYVRTF. Variable domain in full (rest from reference TRBV7-8 and TRBJ2-6): GAGVSQSPRYKVAKRGQDVALRCDPISGHVSLFWYQQALGQGPEFLTYFQNEAQLDKSGLPSDRFFAERPEGSVSTLKIQRTQQEDSAVYLCASSYVRTFGAGSRLTVL.

V is TRBV7-2 and J is TRBJ2-2, with D perhaps matching TRBD1 or TRBD2 (7 bases each). This CDR3 has 16 amino acids. Germline CDR1 reads SGHTA; CDR2 reads FQGNSA. V lost 7 bases to trimming and J lost 2 bases, with 17 bases between them. CDR3 coding DNA: TGTGCCAGCACCCCTCAGGGGGGGAGTAACACCGGGGAGCTGTTTTTT. Its translation: CASTPQGGSNTGELFF.

This clonotype has ten or more counts. The chain has TRBV7-3 and TRBJ2-7; D is unresolved. In germline, CDR1 is SGHTA, CDR2 FQGTGA. The V end was cut by 2 bases, the J end by 3 bases, with 11 bases between. The CDR3 contains 14 residues. The CDR3 here is CASSLLGYGYEQYF. CDR3 nucleotides: TGTGCCAGCAGCTTATTAGGGTACGGCTACGAGCAGTACTTC.

This chain links TRBV19 with TRBJ2-1; no clear D gene. The V gene's germline CDR1 is LNHDA and CDR2 SQIVND (reference sequence). V was cut by 3 bases and J by 6 bases, with 9 bases left in between. This CDR3 has 13 amino acids. The CDR3 coding sequence is TGTGCCAGTAGTATTGCTGGCGCCAATGAGCAGTTCTTC. This gives the protein CASSIAGANEQFF.

This clonotype was counted a single time. This chain uses TRBV6-5 with TRBJ2-7; D gene unclear. The V gene's germline CDR1 is MNHEY and CDR2 SVGAGI. Trimming took 2 bases from V and 7 from J, leaving 15 bases between them. The CDR3 extends over 14 amino acids. The CDR3 reads CASSYTWPYNEQYF. As DNA, the CDR3 is TGTGCCAGCAGTTACACCTGGCCCTACAATGAGCAGTACTTC.

The V call is TRBV5-1, the J call TRBJ1-4; D is perhaps TRBD1 (5 bases). CDR1 and CDR2 from the germline V gene are SGHRS and YFSETQ. V was shortened by 4 bases and J by 8 bases, with 18 bases between the two germline ends. CDR3 length equals 15 residues. The CDR3: CASSQGERREEKLFF. CDR3 sequence (DNA): TGCGCCAGCAGCCAGGGCGAGCGTAGGGAAGAAAAACTGTTTTTT. Together with reference TRBV5-1 and TRBJ1-4, the CDR3 gives the full variable domain: KAGVTQTPRYLIKTRGQQVTLSCSPISGHRSVSWYQQTPGQGLQFLFEYFSETQRNKGNFPGRFSGRQFSNSRSEMNVSTLELGDSALYLCASSQGERREEKLFFGSGTQLSVL.

This clonotype was seen at least ten times. The rearrangement links TRBV3-1 to TRBJ1-6; TRBD1 matches at 7 bases. The junction had 6 bases not matched to a gene; V was cut back by 3 bases and J by 4 bases. This CDR3 spans 16 amino acids. The germline V gene has CDR1 LGHDT and CDR2 YNNKEL (reference sequence). The CDR3 coding sequence is TGTGCCAGCAGCCAGGGGGGACAGAGTTATAATTCACCCCTCCACTTT. Amino acids: CASSQGGQSYNSPLHF.

Many counts were recorded for this clonotype. This chain uses TRBV19 with TRBJ1-5; 7 positions agree with TRBD1. V gave up 8 bases and J gave up 5 bases; unmatched junction bases: 15. CDR1 and CDR2 from the germline V gene are LNHDA and SQIVND (reference sequence). This CDR3 comprises 16 residues. The CDR3 DNA is TGTGCCAGTTCACGCAAAAGAGACAGGGTCGATCAGCCCCAGCATTTT. Its protein is CASSRKRDRVDQPQHF.